This note documents a single T cell receptor (beta chain) sequence. Antigen: not known. The assay was immunoSEQ multiplex PCR, and TCRdb's table has in-frame clones only and misses some. The sample includes about 70,000 clones, around 89% of them seen just once. Trimming cost V 3 bases and J 2 bases; bases outside gene matches: 15. Germline lookup yields CDR1 MNHEY and CDR2 SMNVEV (reference sequence). This CDR3 has 18 residues. This record belongs to a study of T cell responses to AZD1222 COVID-19 vaccine. Study-wide points: A mostly white British donor set with more females was recruited, and clonal diversity was possibly underestimated.

The sequences come from peripheral blood, collected 28 days after the second dose of the MenACWY control vaccine. V is TRBV27 and J is TRBJ2-7; 8 bases fit TRBD2. The sequence derives from an adult who received the MenACWY meningococcal vaccine as a control. This CDR3 is CASSFLPSPGGGTYEQYF. The CDR3 coding sequence is TGTGCCAGCAGTTTCCTCCCCTCCCCGGGGGGGGGAACCTACGAGCAGTACTTC.